Included here is one TCR beta chain sequence, with context. Its antigen is currently not known. No base quality information exists; no much larger clone differs at one position. TCRbeta CDR3 regions were amplified from genomic DNA by means of the immunoSEQ Assay, a bias-controlled multiplex PCR. As for the authors' bioinformatics: Within the assay, amplification of reference gene primers was used to estimate how many nucleated cells each sample contained. Sequence reads were collapsed and filtered to measure the absolute abundance of every unique TCRbeta CDR3 rearrangement. For each sample, productive Simpson clonality was calculated as the square root of Simpson's diversity index across productive rearrangements. This immuneACCESS table, as held by TCRdb, lists in-frame sequences with V and J called but not all clones. Of the missing ones, under half trace to an unresolved V gene in checked studies; the others have no known cause. From that table come the V and J calls and clone size; the DNA was used to work out D and trimming. The sample records 100,000 to 150,000 clones, approximately 74% of which are singletons. The biggest ten clones account for around 6% of the sample.

The CDR3, cysteine through phenylalanine, is 15 amino acids long. Only CDR3 DNA is held: 45 bases, read in frame from base 1. V loses 0 bases of germline sequence and J loses 0 bases, and the interval between the two ends is 7 bases. According to the germline V gene, CDR1 reads SGDLS and CDR2 reads YYNGEE. Each collaborating institution followed its own protocols to collect whole blood in K2EDTA tubes. For TCRbeta analysis, collaborators shipped samples as frozen whole blood, isolated PBMCs, or DNA extracted from either of those sample types. The data were obtained in a study of blood T cell repertoires in COVID-19 (dated by TCRdb to about 2020). With regard to the full study: Collaborator samples came from the United States, Italy and Spain and covered acute and convalescent phases of COVID-19. The material from the prospective study consisted of cDNA or gDNA derived from T cells, B-cell-depleted T cells, or PBMCs. The dataset comprised deeply sampled blood TCRbeta repertoires from subjects exposed to, actively infected with, or recovered from COVID-19. The repertoires were released in a freely available public database meant as a resource for research on the immune response to SARS-CoV-2. The samples were drawn from the first 160 participants of the ongoing ImmuneRACE study and from 1,254 subjects provided by 6 global collaborators. Nearly every sample came with metadata listing a de-identified subject ID, COVID-19 status, age in years and sex. HLA class I and class II types, where available, came from metadata supplied by the sample provider rather than from assay-based typing.

Points the paper makes about the study in general: Clinical and demographic metadata were provided uncurated, with the amount varying by source and participant.

This sequence uses TRBV9 and TRBJ2-1, with no reliable assignment of the D segment. Input material: peripheral blood. The receptor was derived from a man between 60 and 70 years old with acute or convalescent COVID-19. The DNA sequence reads TGTGCCAGCAGCGTAGCGCGTAGCTCCTACAATGAGCAGTTCTTC. It is translated as CASSVARSSYNEQFF.